This entry features one T cell receptor beta chain sequence. It was with 60 Vbeta and 13 Jbeta primers that the PCR ran. The data were produced by immunoSEQ multiplex PCR, yet TCRdb's version contains in-frame clones alone and is incomplete. The repertoire holds around 150,000 clones, with about four fifths as singletons. The CDR3 consists of 16 residues. Trimming took 4 bases from V and 5 from J; bases not matched to a gene: 14. Germline lookup yields CDR1 SGDLS and CDR2 YYNGEE. These data come from a study of cytomegalovirus exposure and HLA in healthy donors. Source material: PBMCs. The receptor's source is a male donor in good health and CMV-seronegative. This sequence joins TRBV9 and TRBJ1-2; 7 nucleotides match TRBD1. CDR3: CASSPRAPSGGYGYTF. CDR3 coding DNA: TGTGCCAGCAGCCCTCGGGCTCCCTCAGGGGGATATGGCTACACCTTC.